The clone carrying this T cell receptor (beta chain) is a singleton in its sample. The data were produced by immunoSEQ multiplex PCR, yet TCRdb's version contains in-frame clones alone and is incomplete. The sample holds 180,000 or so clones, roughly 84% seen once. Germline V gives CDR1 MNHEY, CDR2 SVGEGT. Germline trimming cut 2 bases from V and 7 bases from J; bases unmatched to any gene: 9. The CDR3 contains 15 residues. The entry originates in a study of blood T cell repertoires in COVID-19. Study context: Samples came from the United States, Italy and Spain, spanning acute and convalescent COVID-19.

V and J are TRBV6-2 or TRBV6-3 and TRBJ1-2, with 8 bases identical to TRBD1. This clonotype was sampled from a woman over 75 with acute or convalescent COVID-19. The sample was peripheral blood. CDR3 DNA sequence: TGTGCCAGCAGTTACCCGGACAGGGCGATCTTTGGCTACACCTTC. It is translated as CASSYPDRAIFGYTF.